This TCR beta chain was sequenced in a study of blood T cells in healthy people across ages. The V end lost 5 bases, the J end lost 4 bases, and 18 bases lay between the germline ends. Germline V CDR1 and CDR2: SGHNT, YYREEE (reference sequence). The CDR3 totals 15 residues. A second roughly 6 to 12 cycle PCR used barcoded and J-beta primers. Using its own MiXCR run on the 5' RACE reads, TCRdb lists one record per CDR3 protein. The table has around 1,000,000 distinct CDR3 sequences, 20% to 25% seen once. The sample was also reused in another study, on T cells of mothers and their children.

Input material: blood. This clonotype was sampled from a girl aged 2 to 9 in good health. The V gene is TRBV5-4, the J gene TRBJ1-1; D unclear. CDR3 residues: CASRHPEGGGTEAFF. CDR3 nucleotide sequence: TGTGCCAGCAGGCACCCTGAGGGAGGTGGCACTGAAGCTTTCTTT.